Sequencing of this TCR beta chain was carried out in a study of vaccination and CD4 T cells after COVID-19. Study summary: Each of the control cultures got a CEFX pool, an HIV-1 Nef pool, or no peptide.

Deletions cut 4 bases from V and 7 bases from J, with 11 bases between. The CDR3 contains 13 residues. Germline-derived CDR1 and CDR2 are MNHEY and SVGAGI. On this clonotype itself: What it binds is not known.

The study sequenced cultured CD4+ T cell DNA using the Oncomine TCR Beta short-read assay. TCRdb passed the PCR reads through MiXCR, listing each CDR3 protein once. This sample has approximately 20,000 distinct CDR3 sequences; 50% occur once, and the top ten carry roughly 9%. Treatment noted: roughly 11-day PBMC culture with coronavirus spike peptide pools or control peptides (ViraFEST assay). The sample taken for sequencing was CD4+ T cells from blood, cultured in vitro. This clonotype was sampled from a human donor who had recovered from COVID-19. The chain combines TRBV6-5 with TRBJ1-5; weak D call: TRBD1 (6 bases). The CDR3 spells CASSWGRGQPQHF. The CDR3 DNA is TGTGCCAGCAGTTGGGGGCGCGGGCAGCCCCAGCATTTT.